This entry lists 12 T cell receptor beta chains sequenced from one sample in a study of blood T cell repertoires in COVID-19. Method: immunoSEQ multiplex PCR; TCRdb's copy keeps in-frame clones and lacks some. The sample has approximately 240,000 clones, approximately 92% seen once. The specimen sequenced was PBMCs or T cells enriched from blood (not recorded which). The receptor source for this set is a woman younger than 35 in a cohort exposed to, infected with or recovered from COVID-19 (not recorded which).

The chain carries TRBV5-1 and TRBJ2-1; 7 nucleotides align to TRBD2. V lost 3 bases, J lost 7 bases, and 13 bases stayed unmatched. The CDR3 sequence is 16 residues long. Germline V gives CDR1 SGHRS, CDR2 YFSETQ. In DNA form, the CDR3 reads TGCGCCAGCAGCTATGGATCGGGACTAATCTTTAATGAGCAGTTCTTC. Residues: CASSYGSGLIFNEQFF.

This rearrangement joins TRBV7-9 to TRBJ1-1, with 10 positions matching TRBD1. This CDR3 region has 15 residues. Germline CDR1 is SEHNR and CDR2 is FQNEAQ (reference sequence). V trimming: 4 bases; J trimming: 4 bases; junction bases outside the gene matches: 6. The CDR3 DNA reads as TGTGCCAGCAGCTCCCGGACAGGGGGAAGCACTGAAGCTTTCTTT. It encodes CASSSRTGGSTEAFF.

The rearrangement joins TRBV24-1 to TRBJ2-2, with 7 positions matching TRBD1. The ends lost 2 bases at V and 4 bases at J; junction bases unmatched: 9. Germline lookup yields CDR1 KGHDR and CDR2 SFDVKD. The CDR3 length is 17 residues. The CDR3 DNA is TGTGCCACCAGTGATTCTCGCGGACAGGCCGCCACCGGGGAGCTGTTTTTT. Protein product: CATSDSRGQAATGELFF.

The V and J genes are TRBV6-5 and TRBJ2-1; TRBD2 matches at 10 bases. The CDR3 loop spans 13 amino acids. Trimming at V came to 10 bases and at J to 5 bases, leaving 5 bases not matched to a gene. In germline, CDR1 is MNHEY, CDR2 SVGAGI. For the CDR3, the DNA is TGTGCCACCAGACTAGCGGGCAACAATGAGCAGTTCTTC. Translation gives CATRLAGNNEQFF.

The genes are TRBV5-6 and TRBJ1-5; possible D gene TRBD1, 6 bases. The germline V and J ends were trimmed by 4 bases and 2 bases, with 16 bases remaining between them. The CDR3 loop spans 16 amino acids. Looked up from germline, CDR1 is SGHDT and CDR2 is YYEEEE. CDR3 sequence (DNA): TGTGCCAGCAGCCTCCAAGGTGGGGGCGGCAATCAGCCCCAGCATTTT. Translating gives CASSLQGGGGNQPQHF.

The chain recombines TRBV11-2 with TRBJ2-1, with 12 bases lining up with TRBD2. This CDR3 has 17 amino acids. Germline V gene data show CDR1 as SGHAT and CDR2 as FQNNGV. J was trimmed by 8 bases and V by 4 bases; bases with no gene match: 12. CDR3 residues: CASSSRLAGDGLYEQFF. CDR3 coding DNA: TGTGCCAGCAGCTCCCGACTAGCGGGAGATGGGTTATATGAGCAGTTCTTC.

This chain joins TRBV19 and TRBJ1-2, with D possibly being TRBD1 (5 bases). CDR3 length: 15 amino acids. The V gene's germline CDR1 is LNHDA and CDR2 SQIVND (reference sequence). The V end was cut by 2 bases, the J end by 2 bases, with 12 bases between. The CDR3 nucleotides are TGTGCCAGTAGTATAATGGGCAGGACAAACTATGGCTACACCTTC. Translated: CASSIMGRTNYGYTF.

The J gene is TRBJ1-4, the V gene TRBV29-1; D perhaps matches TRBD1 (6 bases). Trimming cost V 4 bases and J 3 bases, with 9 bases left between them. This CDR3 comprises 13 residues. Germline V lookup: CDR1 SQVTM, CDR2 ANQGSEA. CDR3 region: CSVAGVANEKLFF. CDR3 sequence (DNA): TGCAGCGTTGCAGGGGTTGCTAATGAAAAACTGTTTTTT.

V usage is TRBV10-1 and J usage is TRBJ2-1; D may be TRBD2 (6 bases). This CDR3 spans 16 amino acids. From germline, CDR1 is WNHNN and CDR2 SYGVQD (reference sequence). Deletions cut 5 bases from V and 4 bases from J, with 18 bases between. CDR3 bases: TGCGCCAGCAGTCGGAGGAGGGGAGGACCTTACAATGAGCAGTTCTTC. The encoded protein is CASSRRRGGPYNEQFF.

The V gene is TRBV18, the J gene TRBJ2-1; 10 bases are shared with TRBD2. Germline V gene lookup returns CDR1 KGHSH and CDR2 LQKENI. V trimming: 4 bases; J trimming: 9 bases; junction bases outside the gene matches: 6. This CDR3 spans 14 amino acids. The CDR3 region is CASSLIAGGGEQFF. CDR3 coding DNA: TGTGCCAGCTCACTTATAGCGGGAGGCGGTGAGCAGTTCTTC. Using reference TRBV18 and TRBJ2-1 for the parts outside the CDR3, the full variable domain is NAGVMQNPRHLVRRRGQEARLRCSPMKGHSHVYWYRQLPEEGLKFMVYLQKENIIDESGMPKERFSAEFPKEGPSILRIQQVVRGDSAAYFCASSLIAGGGEQFFGPGTRLTVL.

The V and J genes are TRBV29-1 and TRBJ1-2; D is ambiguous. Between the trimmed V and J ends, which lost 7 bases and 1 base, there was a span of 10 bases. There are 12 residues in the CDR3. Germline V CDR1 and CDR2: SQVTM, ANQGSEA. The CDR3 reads CSGLQSNYGYTF. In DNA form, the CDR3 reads TGCAGCGGTCTACAGAGTAACTATGGCTACACCTTC.

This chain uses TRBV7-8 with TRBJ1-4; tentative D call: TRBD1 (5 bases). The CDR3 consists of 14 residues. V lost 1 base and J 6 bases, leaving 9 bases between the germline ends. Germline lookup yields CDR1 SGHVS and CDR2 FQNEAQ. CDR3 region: CASSLVGGYEKLFF. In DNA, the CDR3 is TGTGCCAGCAGCTTAGTGGGGGGGTATGAAAAACTGTTTTTT.